The source of this T cell receptor (beta chain) is a study of T cells in tuberculosis. Looking at the study overall: A South African cohort included IGRA-negative adolescents, latently infected IGRA-positive adolescents and adults with active tuberculosis. Study-wide results and limits: Smaller distances to GMM-specific TCRs suggested their expansion in active tuberculosis. Active tuberculosis cases were adults; controls were adolescents.

This clone was seen a single time. Its target is not known. The CDR3 runs to 14 residues. The V gene's germline CDR1 is SGHAT and CDR2 FQNNGV. V was trimmed by 1 base and J by 8 bases, leaving 14 bases between them. TCRdb's table, derived via immunoSEQ multiplex PCR, lists solely in-frame clones and lacks some. The sample consists of around 33,000 clones, about nine tenths of them appearing once. The rearrangement links TRBV11-2 to TRBJ1-2; D unclear. The origin of this receptor is a donor aged 10-29 years with latent tuberculosis or without tuberculosis infection. Some clones in this sample may be carry-over from other donors' samples. Sequencing was performed on PBMCs. The CDR3 here is CASSLALQPGGYTF. The CDR3 DNA reads as TGTGCCAGCAGCTTAGCTCTACAACCAGGAGGCTACACCTTC.